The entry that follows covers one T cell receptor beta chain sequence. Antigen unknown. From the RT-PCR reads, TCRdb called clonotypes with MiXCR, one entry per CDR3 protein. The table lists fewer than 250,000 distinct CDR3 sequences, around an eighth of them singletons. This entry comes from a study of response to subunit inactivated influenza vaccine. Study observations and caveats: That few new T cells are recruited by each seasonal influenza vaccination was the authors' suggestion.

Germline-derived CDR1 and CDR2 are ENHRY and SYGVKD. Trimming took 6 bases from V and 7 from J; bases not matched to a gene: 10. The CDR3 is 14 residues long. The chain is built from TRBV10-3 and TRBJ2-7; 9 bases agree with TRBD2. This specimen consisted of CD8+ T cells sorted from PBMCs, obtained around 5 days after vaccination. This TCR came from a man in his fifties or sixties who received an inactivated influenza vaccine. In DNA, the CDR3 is TGTGCCATCAGCGCGCCGGGACTAGCAGTAGAGCAGTACTTC. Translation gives CAISAPGLAVEQYF.